These 12 T cell receptor beta chains were sequenced from one sample in a study of technical replicates of blood from a handful of donors. TCRdb's table, derived via immunoSEQ multiplex PCR, lists solely in-frame clones and lacks some. The sample holds approximately 88,000 clones, approximately 94% seen once. Sample: T cells isolated from PBMCs. All receptors derive from a human donor in good health.

This clone was found many times. This chain uses TRBV6-6 with TRBJ2-7; 8 bases map to TRBD1. This CDR3 contains 13 residues. CDR1 is MNHNY and CDR2 is SVGAGI in the germline V gene (reference sequence). Trimming took 5 bases from V and 2 from J; bases not matched to a gene: 2. The CDR3 DNA reads as TGTGCCAGCAGTAAACAGGGGGCCTACGAGCAGTACTTC. It yields the protein CASSKQGAYEQYF.

The V gene is TRBV18, the J gene TRBJ2-1; 11 nucleotides agree with TRBD2. Per the germline V gene, CDR1 is KGHSH and CDR2 is LQKENI. The CDR3 extends over 14 amino acids. V lost 5 bases, J lost 7 bases, and 4 bases stayed unmatched. The CDR3 is CASSTTSGDNEQFF. In nucleotides, the CDR3 is TGTGCCAGCTCAACGACTAGCGGGGATAATGAGCAGTTCTTC.

This clone was seen a handful of times. V and J are TRBV5-1 and TRBJ2-1, with D possibly TRBD1 on 6 matching bases. Per the germline V gene, CDR1 is SGHRS and CDR2 is YFSETQ. The CDR3 sequence is 20 residues long. V lost 4 bases, J lost 1 base, and 27 bases lay in between. The CDR3 region is CASSTPNLRQVSLSYNEQFF. The CDR3 DNA sequence: TGCGCCAGCAGCACCCCTAACTTAAGACAGGTATCACTTTCCTACAATGAGCAGTTCTTC.

The chain is built from TRBV6-6 and TRBJ1-5; D is unresolved. The CDR3 extends over 12 amino acids. CDR1 and CDR2 (germline): MNHNY, SVGAGI (reference sequence). V was shortened by 0 bases and J by 7 bases, with 4 bases between the two germline ends. CDR3 protein: CASSYSGQPQHF. CDR3 DNA sequence: TGTGCCAGCAGTTACTCGGGCCAGCCCCAGCATTTT.

The chain combines TRBV6-1 with TRBJ2-5; TRBD2 aligns across 8 bases. TRBJ2-7 matches the DNA end more closely, so the J call is doubtful. CDR1 and CDR2 from the germline V gene are MNHNS and SASEGT. This CDR3 spans 14 amino acids. The CDR3 DNA reads TGTGCCAGCCATCGCGGACTAGCTATCTACGAGCAGTACTTC. Translating it yields CASHRGLAIYEQYF.

J is TRBJ2-2 and V is TRBV5-4, with 8 positions matching TRBD2. The CDR3 is made up of 15 amino acids. The V segment lost 4 bases and the J segment 4 bases; nucleotides outside the gene matches: 6. Germline V lookup: CDR1 SGHNT, CDR2 YYREEE (reference sequence). Here the CDR3 DNA reads TGTGCCAGCAGCCCGGGGGGGACACCCACCGGGGAGCTGTTTTTT. Protein sequence: CASSPGGTPTGELFF.

The rearrangement joins TRBV19 to TRBJ2-1; tentative D call: TRBD2 (5 bases). From germline, CDR1 is LNHDA and CDR2 SQIVND (reference sequence). There are 18 residues in the CDR3. The germline V and J ends were trimmed by 6 bases and 4 bases, with 25 bases remaining between them. The CDR3 sequence: CASSDESSASGIYNEQFF. Written as DNA, the CDR3 is TGTGCCAGTAGCGATGAGAGTAGCGCGAGTGGGATATACAATGAGCAGTTCTTC.

The chain uses TRBV5-6 and TRBJ1-5, with D perhaps TRBD1 (6 bases). Trimming left V 3 bases short and J 3 bases short, with 13 bases between. The CDR3 sequence is 15 residues long. Germline V lookup: CDR1 SGHDT, CDR2 YYEEEE. CDR3 loop: CASSWGQGPNQPQHF. CDR3 nucleotides: TGTGCCAGCAGCTGGGGACAAGGCCCCAATCAGCCCCAGCATTTT.

V usage is TRBV5-1 and J usage is TRBJ2-7, with TRBD1 matching 9 bases. This CDR3 is built from 15 residues. V shed 3 bases and J 2 bases; nucleotides not matched to a gene: 6. The germline V gene has CDR1 SGHRS and CDR2 YFSETQ. The CDR3 spells CASSSTGGKAYEQYF. The CDR3 region has the DNA TGCGCCAGCAGCTCCACAGGGGGCAAGGCCTACGAGCAGTACTTC.

V usage is TRBV19 and J usage is TRBJ2-7, with 7 nucleotides matching TRBD1. This CDR3 has 14 residues. With 7 bases clipped from V and 3 bases from J, the junction kept 9 bases outside the gene matches. Germline V gene lookup returns CDR1 LNHDA and CDR2 SQIVND (reference sequence). The CDR3 DNA is TGTGCCAGTAACCCCACAGGGGATCACTACGAGCAGTACTTC. It yields the protein CASNPTGDHYEQYF.

The chain uses TRBV4-1 and TRBJ2-1; 7 bases match TRBD1. With 0 bases clipped from V and 5 bases from J, the junction kept 7 bases outside the gene matches. Germline V gives CDR1 MGHRA, CDR2 YSYEKL. The CDR3 totals 16 residues. The CDR3 sequence: CASSQDDRVTHNEQFF. Written as DNA, the CDR3 is TGCGCCAGCAGCCAAGATGACAGGGTCACCCACAATGAGCAGTTCTTC.

In this sample, this clone turned up once. This chain uses TRBV9 with TRBJ2-7; D perhaps matches TRBD1 (5 bases). Germline CDR1 is SGDLS and CDR2 is YYNGEE. The V end was cut by 0 bases, the J end by 2 bases, with 12 bases between. This CDR3 spans 15 amino acids. CDR3 residues: CASSVADSLPYEQYF. CDR3 nucleotide sequence: TGTGCCAGCAGCGTAGCTGACAGCCTTCCCTACGAGCAGTACTTC.